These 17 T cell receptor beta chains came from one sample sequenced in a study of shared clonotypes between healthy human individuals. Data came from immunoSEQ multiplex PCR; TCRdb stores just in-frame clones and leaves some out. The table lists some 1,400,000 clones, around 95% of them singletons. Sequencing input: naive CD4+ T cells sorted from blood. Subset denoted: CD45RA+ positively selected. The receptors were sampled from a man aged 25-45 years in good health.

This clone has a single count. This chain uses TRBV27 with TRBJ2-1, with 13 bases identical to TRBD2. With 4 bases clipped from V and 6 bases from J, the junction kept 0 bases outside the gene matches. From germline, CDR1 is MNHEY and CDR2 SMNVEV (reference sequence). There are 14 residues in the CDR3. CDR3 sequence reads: CASSWTSGSNEQFF. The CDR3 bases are TGTGCCAGCAGTTGGACTAGCGGGAGCAATGAGCAGTTCTTC.

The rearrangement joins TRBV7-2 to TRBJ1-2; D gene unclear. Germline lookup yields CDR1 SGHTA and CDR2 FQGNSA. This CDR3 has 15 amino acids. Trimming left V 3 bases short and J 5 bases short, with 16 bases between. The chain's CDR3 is CASSFTTVERYGYTF. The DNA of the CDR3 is TGTGCCAGCAGCTTTACGACTGTGGAACGGTATGGCTACACCTTC.

CDR3 sequence reads: CASRGGRANTEAFF. The DNA of the CDR3 is TGTGCCAGCAGGGGAGGACGGGCAAACACTGAAGCTTTCTTT. The J gene is TRBJ1-1, the V gene TRBV2; D not certain. V was shortened by 6 bases and J by 2 bases, with 13 bases between the two germline ends. CDR1 and CDR2 (germline): SNHLY, FYNNEI. The CDR3 sequence is 14 residues long.

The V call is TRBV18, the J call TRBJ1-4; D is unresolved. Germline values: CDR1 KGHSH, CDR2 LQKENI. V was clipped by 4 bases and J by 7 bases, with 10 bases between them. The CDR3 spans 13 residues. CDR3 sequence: CASSLTSLEKLFF. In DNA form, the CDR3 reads TGTGCCAGCTCACTCACCTCTCTTGAAAAACTGTTTTTT.

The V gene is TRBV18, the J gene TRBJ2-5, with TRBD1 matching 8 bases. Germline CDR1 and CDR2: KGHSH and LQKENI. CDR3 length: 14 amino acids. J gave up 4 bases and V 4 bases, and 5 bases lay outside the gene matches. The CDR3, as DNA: TGTGCCAGCTCACTCAGGGGGCTCGGAGAGACCCAGTACTTC. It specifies CASSLRGLGETQYF.

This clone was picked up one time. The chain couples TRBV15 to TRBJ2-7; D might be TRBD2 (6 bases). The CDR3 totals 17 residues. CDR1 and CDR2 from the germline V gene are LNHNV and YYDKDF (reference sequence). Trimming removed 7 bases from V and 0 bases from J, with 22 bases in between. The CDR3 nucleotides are TGTGCCACCACCCCTCTGGGAGGAGGTCCGCGCTCCTACGAGCAGTACTTC. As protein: CATTPLGGGPRSYEQYF.

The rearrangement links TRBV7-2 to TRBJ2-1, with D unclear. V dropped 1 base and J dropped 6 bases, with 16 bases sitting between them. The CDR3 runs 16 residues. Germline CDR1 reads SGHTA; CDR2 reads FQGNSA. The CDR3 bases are TGTGCCAGCAGCTTAGATCTGTTCGCGAGCCGCAATGAGCAGTTCTTC. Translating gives CASSLDLFASRNEQFF.

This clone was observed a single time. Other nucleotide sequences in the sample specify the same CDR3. CDR3 protein: CASSYDGTSYEQYF. Here the CDR3 DNA reads TGTGCCAGCAGTTACGACGGGACATCCTACGAGCAGTACTTC. This rearrangement joins TRBV6-5 to TRBJ2-7; D perhaps matches TRBD1 (6 bases). CDR1 MNHEY and CDR2 SVGAGI come from the germline V gene. Trimming stripped 2 bases from V and 1 base from J, with 9 bases between. CDR3 length equals 14 residues.

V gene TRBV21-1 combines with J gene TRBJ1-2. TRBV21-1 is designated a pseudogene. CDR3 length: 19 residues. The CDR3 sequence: CASSSTQGTDLHLNYGYTF. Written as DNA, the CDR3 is TGTGCCAGCAGCTCAACACAAGGGACGGACCTCCACCTTAACTATGGCTACACCTTC.

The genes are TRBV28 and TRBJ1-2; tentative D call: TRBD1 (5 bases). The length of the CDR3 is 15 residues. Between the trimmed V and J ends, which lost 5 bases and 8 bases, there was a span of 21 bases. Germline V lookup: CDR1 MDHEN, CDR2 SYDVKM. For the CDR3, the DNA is TGTGCCAGCAGTCCAATTTCGGCAGGGAAGGAAGGCTACACCTTC. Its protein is CASSPISAGKEGYTF.

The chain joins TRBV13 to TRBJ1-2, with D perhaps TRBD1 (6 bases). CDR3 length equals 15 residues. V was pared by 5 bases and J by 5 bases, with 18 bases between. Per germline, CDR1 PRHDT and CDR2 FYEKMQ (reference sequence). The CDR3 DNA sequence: TGTGCCAGCAGCGGGGCCGGGACAATCTTTTATGGCTACACCTTC. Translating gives CASSGAGTIFYGYTF.

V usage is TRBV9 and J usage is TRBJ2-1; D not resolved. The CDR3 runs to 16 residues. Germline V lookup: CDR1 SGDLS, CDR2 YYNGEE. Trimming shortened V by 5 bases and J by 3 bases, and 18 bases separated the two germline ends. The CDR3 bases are TGTGCCAGCAGTGTAAGTAGTGACCGGTTCTACAATGAGCAGTTCTTC. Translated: CASSVSSDRFYNEQFF.

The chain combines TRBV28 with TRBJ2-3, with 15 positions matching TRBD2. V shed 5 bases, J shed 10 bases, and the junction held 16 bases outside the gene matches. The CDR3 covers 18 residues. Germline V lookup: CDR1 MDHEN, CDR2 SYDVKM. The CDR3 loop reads CASSPLGLAGGQSRSQYF. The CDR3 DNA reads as TGTGCCAGCAGTCCCCTGGGACTAGCGGGAGGTCAAAGTCGATCGCAGTATTTT.

CDR3 sequence: CAIRGRGFGGYTF. The CDR3 bases are TGTGCCATCCGAGGGAGGGGCTTCGGTGGCTACACCTTC. The chain employs TRBV10-3 and TRBJ1-2, with D tentatively TRBD1 (5 bases). Per the germline V gene, CDR1 is ENHRY and CDR2 is SYGVKD. The CDR3 is 13 residues long. Trimming pared 8 bases from V and 7 bases from J, leaving 17 bases between.

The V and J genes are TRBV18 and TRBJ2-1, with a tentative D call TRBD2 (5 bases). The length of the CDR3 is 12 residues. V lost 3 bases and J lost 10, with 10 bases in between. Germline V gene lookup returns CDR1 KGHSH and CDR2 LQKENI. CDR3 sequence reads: CASSPPSGEQFF. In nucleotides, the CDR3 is TGTGCCAGCTCACCCCCTTCGGGAGAGCAGTTCTTC.

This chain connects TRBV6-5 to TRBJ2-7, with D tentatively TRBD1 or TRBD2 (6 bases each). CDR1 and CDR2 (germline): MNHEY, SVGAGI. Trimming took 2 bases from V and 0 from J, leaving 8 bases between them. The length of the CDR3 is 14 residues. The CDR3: CASSYRGASYEQYF. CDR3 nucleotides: TGTGCCAGCAGTTACAGGGGGGCCTCCTACGAGCAGTACTTC.

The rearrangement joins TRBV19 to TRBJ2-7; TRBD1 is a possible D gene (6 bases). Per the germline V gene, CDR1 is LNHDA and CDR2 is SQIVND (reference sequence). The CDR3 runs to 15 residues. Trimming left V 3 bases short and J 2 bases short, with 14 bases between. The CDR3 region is CASSIGPGDTYEQYF. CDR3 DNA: TGTGCCAGTAGTATCGGACCAGGGGACACCTACGAGCAGTACTTC.